Listed here are 18 T cell receptor beta chains from one sample, sequenced in a study of preoperative IRX-2 immunotherapy in early breast cancer. Treatment indicated: preoperative locoregional IRX-2 cytokine immunotherapy. Repertoires were generated with immunoSEQ multiplex PCR, while TCRdb's copy carries only in-frame clones and drops some. The data contain some 30,000 clones, about 90% of them seen just once; the ten biggest clones take up around 8.9%. This sample was gathered from a patient treated with IRX-2 immunotherapy. The receptors derive from a human donor with breast cancer.

V usage is TRBV6-6 and J usage is TRBJ1-1; D is ambiguous. The germline V gene has CDR1 MNHNY and CDR2 SVGAGI (reference sequence). V was cut by 2 bases and J by 1 base, with 2 bases left in between. The length of the CDR3 is 12 residues. DNA for the CDR3: TGTGCCAGCAGTTACCGGAACACTGAAGCTTTCTTT. Its translation: CASSYRNTEAFF.

The V gene is TRBV29-1, the J gene TRBJ2-7; D may correspond to TRBD1 or TRBD2 (6 bases each). The CDR3 loop spans 13 amino acids. Per the germline V gene, CDR1 is SQVTM and CDR2 is ANQGSEA. V was shortened by 4 bases and J by 3 bases, with 13 bases between the two germline ends. The CDR3 region is CSVVGGRNYEQYF. CDR3 coding DNA: TGCAGCGTTGTAGGGGGGAGGAACTACGAGCAGTACTTC.

The rearrangement uses TRBV2 and TRBJ2-2, with TRBD2 identical over 7 bases. This CDR3 contains 15 residues. Looked up from germline, CDR1 is SNHLY and CDR2 is FYNNEI. After removal of 4 bases from V and 10 bases from J, the junction contained 12 bases not matched to a gene. DNA of the CDR3: TGTGCCAGCAGTGCCGGCGGGGAGGGGACTTTGGAGCTGTTTTTT. Translating it yields CASSAGGEGTLELFF.

This chain links TRBV12-2 with TRBJ2-3; the DNA was not used to check the table's D call, TRBD1. TRBV12-2 is a pseudogene locus. The CDR3 contains 18 residues. CDR3 region: CASRSQRLLGQGPDTQYF. The DNA of the CDR3 is TGTGCAAGTCGCTCCCAACGTCTTTTGGGACAGGGGCCAGATACGCAGTATTTT.

The gene calls are TRBV5-1 and TRBJ2-7; no definite D call. The CDR3 loop spans 13 amino acids. Deletions cut 1 base from V and 6 bases from J, with 11 bases between. Germline CDR1 reads SGHRS; CDR2 reads YFSETQ. Here the CDR3 reads CASSLPPTAEQYF. DNA for the CDR3: TGCGCCAGCAGCTTGCCCCCTACGGCCGAGCAGTACTTC.

The chain is built from TRBV5-4 and TRBJ2-1, with D unclear. V was shortened by 5 bases and J by 4 bases, with 13 bases between the two germline ends. CDR1 SGHNT and CDR2 YYREEE come from the germline V gene (reference sequence). The CDR3 runs to 14 residues. The CDR3 sequence is CASRREMLYNEQFF. Here the CDR3 DNA reads TGTGCCAGCAGAAGGGAAATGCTTTACAATGAGCAGTTCTTC.

This chain links TRBV28 with TRBJ1-1; D unclear. V was shortened by 3 bases and J by 3 bases, with 11 bases between the two germline ends. CDR3 length equals 14 residues. Germline values: CDR1 MDHEN, CDR2 SYDVKM. DNA of the CDR3: TGTGCCAGCAGTTTGGTAAGAGCCTACACTGAAGCTTTCTTT. It yields the protein CASSLVRAYTEAFF.

J is TRBJ2-7 and V is TRBV5-6; TRBD2 matches at 8 bases. This CDR3 has 15 residues. In germline, CDR1 is SGHDT, CDR2 YYEEEE. The V segment lost 1 base and the J segment 4 bases; nucleotides outside the gene matches: 7. CDR3 protein: CASSLLTGGGYEQYF. The DNA of the CDR3 is TGTGCCAGCAGCTTGTTGACGGGAGGGGGGTACGAGCAGTACTTC.

This chain joins TRBV19 and TRBJ2-7; 12 bases map to TRBD2. Germline V gives CDR1 LNHDA, CDR2 SQIVND (reference sequence). V dropped 2 bases and J dropped 7; count of bases not matched to a gene: 12. The CDR3 runs to 17 residues. The CDR3 region has the DNA TGTGCCAGTAGTATAAGAACTAGCGGGAGGCATACCTCGGAGCAGTACTTC. Protein sequence: CASSIRTSGRHTSEQYF.

V usage is TRBV5-1 and J usage is TRBJ2-3; 10 bases match TRBD1. V gave up 4 bases and J gave up 1 base; unmatched junction bases: 6. Germline loops: CDR1 SGHRS, CDR2 YFSETQ. The length of the CDR3 is 16 residues. The CDR3 region is CASSHDGTGGTDTQYF. The CDR3 nucleotides read TGCGCCAGCAGCCATGACGGGACAGGGGGCACAGATACGCAGTATTTT.

V is TRBV5-1 and J is TRBJ1-4; 8 bases fit TRBD1. The V gene's germline CDR1 is SGHRS and CDR2 YFSETQ. V dropped 4 bases and J dropped 7; count of bases not matched to a gene: 9. The CDR3 sequence is 15 residues long. CDR3 sequence: CASSRNRGLGEKLFF. CDR3 DNA sequence: TGCGCCAGCAGCCGAAACAGGGGGTTGGGTGAAAAACTGTTTTTT.

The V call is TRBV19, the J call TRBJ2-2, with 11 bases lining up with TRBD2. V was clipped by 2 bases and J by 7 bases; unmatched bases: 3. Germline V gene data show CDR1 as LNHDA and CDR2 as SQIVND (reference sequence). The CDR3 consists of 15 residues. CDR3 DNA sequence: TGTGCCAGTAGTATACTAGCGGGAGGAGTCGGGGAGCTGTTTTTT. It encodes CASSILAGGVGELFF.

CDR3 protein: CASSESGTQSSYEQYF. The CDR3 DNA sequence: TGCGCCAGCAGTGAGTCGGGGACCCAGAGCTCCTACGAGCAGTACTTC. The chain couples TRBV10-1 to TRBJ2-5; D is possibly TRBD1 or TRBD2 (5 bases each). Gene TRBJ2-7 matches the end of the DNA better, so the J call may be wrong. Germline assignment: CDR1 WNHNN and CDR2 SYGVQD (reference sequence). This CDR3 is 16 amino acids long.

This clone occurred a few times. The CDR3 DNA reads as TGTGCCAGCAGTTTAGCCGCGGTAACTCGGGGCTACGAGCAGTACTTC. Its translation is CASSLAAVTRGYEQYF. This chain joins TRBV28 and TRBJ2-7; a possible D gene is TRBD2 (5 bases). The CDR3 is 16 residues long. Germline-derived CDR1 and CDR2 are MDHEN and SYDVKM. The V end was cut by 2 bases, the J end by 3 bases, with 17 bases between.

The CDR3 DNA follows: TGTGCCAGCAGTTTGCAAGAGACCCAGTACTTC. Amino acid sequence: CASSLQETQYF. The chain joins TRBV28 to TRBJ2-5, with D unclear. Trimming removed 3 bases from V and 2 bases from J, with 1 base in between. Germline values: CDR1 MDHEN, CDR2 SYDVKM. The CDR3 length is 11 residues.

This rearrangement joins TRBV7-9 to TRBJ2-2; 8 bases fit TRBD1. V dropped 1 base and J dropped 6; count of bases not matched to a gene: 7. CDR3 length equals 16 residues. CDR1 and CDR2 (germline): SEHNR, FQNEAQ (reference sequence). CDR3 sequence: CASSLESGGDAGELFF. CDR3 DNA sequence: TGTGCCAGCAGCTTAGAGTCAGGGGGCGATGCCGGGGAGCTGTTTTTT.

This CDR3 reads CASTGGGTHYEQYF. The CDR3 region has the DNA TGTGCCAGCACCGGGGGGGGGACCCACTACGAGCAGTACTTC. The V and J genes are TRBV7-2 and TRBJ2-7, with TRBD2 matching over 8 bases. This CDR3 contains 14 residues. Germline trimming cut 7 bases from V and 3 bases from J; bases unmatched to any gene: 8. The germline CDR1 and CDR2 sequences are SGHTA and FQGNSA.

V and J are TRBV4-3 and TRBJ1-3, with D possibly TRBD1 on 5 matching bases. CDR1 is LGHNA, CDR2 YSLEER, per germline. This CDR3 has 16 amino acids. Trimming removed 4 bases at V and 0 bases at J, with 13 bases between. In DNA form, the CDR3 reads TGCGCCAGCAGCCCGGGGACCGGGTACTCTGGAAACACCATATATTTT. This codes for CASSPGTGYSGNTIYF.